This entry features one T cell receptor (beta chain) sequence. These data originate in a study of STAT5B mutations in CD4+ large granular lymphocyte leukemia. The germline V gene has CDR1 SNHLY and CDR2 FYNNEI. There are 13 residues in the CDR3. Trimming took 6 bases from V and 8 from J, leaving 14 bases between them. TCRdb's copy holds only in-frame clones and misses some; the assay was immunoSEQ multiplex PCR. The repertoire holds about 21,000 clones, roughly 65% seen once, with 30% in the top ten. This chain joins TRBV2 and TRBJ2-1; TRBD2 might be the D (5 bases). The source is a human donor in good health. The sequenced sample was CD4+ T cells from blood buffy coats. The CDR3 reads CASRIRGLDEQFF. The CDR3 coding sequence is TGTGCCAGCAGGATTAGAGGGCTCGATGAGCAGTTCTTC.